This T cell receptor (beta chain) stems from a study of blood T cell repertoires in COVID-19. Produced via immunoSEQ multiplex PCR; TCRdb's table is partial and in-frame only. Here the sample spans some 49,000 clones, roughly 90% being singletons. V trimming: 2 bases; J trimming: 0 bases; junction bases outside the gene matches: 6. CDR1 SGHDN and CDR2 FVKESK come from the germline V gene. CDR3 length: 17 residues. The clonotype was recovered from a man aged 70-80 years with active COVID-19. V is TRBV14 and J is TRBJ2-1, with 8 bases matching TRBD2. The material sequenced was peripheral blood. The CDR3 protein is CASSQLTSASSYNEQFF. CDR3 in DNA: TGTGCCAGCAGCCAACTGACTAGCGCAAGCTCCTACAATGAGCAGTTCTTC. Full variable domain (outside the CDR3, taken from reference TRBV14 and TRBJ2-1): EAGVTQFPSHSVIEKGQTVTLRCDPISGHDNLYWYRRVMGKEIKFLLHFVKESKQDESGMPNNRFLAERTGGTYSTLKVQPAELEDSGVYFCASSQLTSASSYNEQFFGPGTRLTVL.